These T cell receptor beta chains were read from a single sample in a study of T cell responses to AZD1222 COVID-19 vaccine. The table came from immunoSEQ multiplex PCR; TCRdb's copy has only in-frame clones and leaves some out. Of 250,000 or so clones detected, 85% to 95% appear once; the ten largest clones hold 0.5% to 0.65%. Sample: peripheral blood, taken on day 0 of AZD1222 vaccination. The receptors originated from an adult in good health. Both conserved end residues are part of each CDR3. Fields, in order: V gene, CDR3 length, CDR3 protein.

>TRBV5-1|14
CASPDRQTPYEQYF
>TRBV4-1|17
CASSQGSGGNRNSPLHF
>TRBV21-1|12
CASSKGGAEAFF
>TRBV6-5|14
CASQVTGGAREQYF
>TRBV4-1|15
CASSLSGQGWETQYF
>TRBV28|13
CASSHGTDYGYTF
>TRBV5-4|16
CASSLEGPLVGNTIYF
>TRBV6-5|15
CASSASGTRYQPQHF
>TRBV4-2|15
CASSPDLTGGTGYTF
>TRBV19|16
CASTPGGGQGNTEAFF
>TRBV7-9|14
CASSLYGLNTEAFF
>TRBV19|15
CASSISTGTDYGYTF
>TRBV28|13
CASTSFSGNTIYF
>TRBV6-5|14
CASSPRGQSTEAFF
>TRBV4-2|20
CASSQVLGLAGGPQHNEQFF
>TRBV15|16
CATSRVAGGPILEQYF
>TRBV24-1|13
CATSGPKGPTQDF
>TRBV7-9|14
CASSSLQGSSPLHF
>TRBV21-1|14
CASSKAAGEDIQYF
>TRBV7-2|14
CASSLGEAKNIQYF
>TRBV5-5|15
CASSSIWVNSGEQYF
>TRBV5-4|16
CASSPGFQEFSYEQYF
>TRBV28|14
CASSPPSLAYEQYF
>TRBV11-1|13
CASSFSGAGGYTF
>TRBV5-1|16
CASSLGGLADAYEQYF